Following are 32 T cell receptor beta chains from one sample sequenced in a study of T cells in Graves' hyperthyroidism and ophthalmopathy (dated 2019 in TCRdb). The method behind the library was multiplex PCR. The instrument was an Illumina HiSeq 2000. The TCR beta CDR3 regions were amplified from RNA transcripts. A first-round RT-PCR of the TCR CDR3 used the HTBI primer set with the Qiagen OneStep RT-PCR kit. TCRdb reworked the public reads: Q25 trimming with fastp, MiXCR clone assembly, productive beta chains retained. Every entry covers one CDR3 protein and lists the most common genes and DNA from its rows. This sample is represented by 530,000 or so distinct CDR3 sequences; about a sixth of them were singletons. Approximately 15% of the sample goes to the ten largest clones. The sample taken for sequencing was blood. The receptors derive from a woman between 18 and 29 years old with Graves' ophthalmopathy.

The genes are TRBV11-2 and TRBJ2-1, with 12 positions matching TRBD2. The trim removed 1 base at V and 3 bases at J, leaving 7 bases unmatched. CDR3 length: 18 residues. Germline assignment: CDR1 SGHAT and CDR2 FQNNGV. The CDR3, as DNA: TGTGCCAGCAGCTTAGGCCCTAGCGGGGGGGCAGTCTACAATGAGCAGTTCTTC. Protein sequence: CASSLGPSGGAVYNEQFF.

This clonotype was seen at least ten times. The genes are TRBV28 and TRBJ2-5, with D uncertain. Germline V CDR1 and CDR2: MDHEN, SYDVKM. With 3 bases removed from V and 4 bases from J, the gap between germline ends came to 3 bases. This CDR3 region has 11 residues. CDR3 bases: TGTGCCAGCAGTTTCGCAGAGACCCAGTACTTC. Protein product: CASSFAETQYF.

V usage is TRBV9 and J usage is TRBJ2-1, with 7 bases that match TRBD1. This CDR3 spans 16 amino acids. The trim removed 4 bases at V and 6 bases at J, leaving 13 bases unmatched. Germline-derived CDR1 and CDR2 are SGDLS and YYNGEE. The CDR3 DNA follows: TGTGCCAGCAGCTTAAGAGGGACAGTAGTCACCAATGAGCAGTTCTTC. Translated, it gives CASSLRGTVVTNEQFF.

This clonotype appeared many times. The chain combines TRBV6-1 with TRBJ1-1; D is uncertain. The ends were cut back, 8 bases at V and 4 bases at J, with 11 bases in the middle. Germline-derived CDR1 and CDR2 are MNHNS and SASEGT. The CDR3 spans 12 residues. This CDR3 reads CASLHPLTEAFF. In nucleotides, the CDR3 is TGTGCCAGCCTACACCCACTCACTGAAGCTTTCTTT.

This chain joins TRBV4-1 and TRBJ2-7; D not certain. V was clipped by 1 base and J by 4 bases, with 11 bases between them. The germline gives CDR1 MGHRA, CDR2 YSYEKL. The CDR3 sequence is 14 residues long. This CDR3 is CASSQVPAEYEQYF. The CDR3 region has the DNA TGCGCCAGCAGCCAAGTTCCGGCGGAATACGAGCAGTACTTC.

This clonotype was seen repeatedly, ten times or more. The chain joins TRBV18 to TRBJ2-7; 11 bases match TRBD2. V lost 5 bases to trimming and J lost 0 bases; unmatched junction nucleotides: 6. Looked up from germline, CDR1 is KGHSH and CDR2 is LQKENI. This CDR3 has 16 residues. In DNA, the CDR3 is TGTGCCAGCTCAGCCGGACTAGCGGGCAACTCCTACGAGCAGTACTTC. This encodes CASSAGLAGNSYEQYF.

Many counts were recorded for this clonotype. V is TRBV27 and J is TRBJ2-7; D possibly corresponds to TRBD2 (5 bases). The V end was cut by 5 bases, the J end by 0 bases, with 17 bases between. CDR1 and CDR2 from the germline V gene are MNHEY and SMNVEV (reference sequence). The CDR3 runs to 16 residues. CDR3: CASSPETTLISYEQYF. For the CDR3, the DNA is TGTGCCAGCAGTCCGGAGACTACCCTTATCTCCTACGAGCAGTACTTC.

This clonotype was seen at least ten times. The chain is built from TRBV5-6 and TRBJ2-1, with unresolved D. V lost 0 bases to trimming and J lost 5 bases, with 12 bases between them. Germline values: CDR1 SGHDT, CDR2 YYEEEE. The CDR3 consists of 15 residues. As DNA, the CDR3 is TGTGCCAGCAGCTTGGAAGAAAGTGGGGACAATGAGCAGTTCTTC. Translation: CASSLEESGDNEQFF.

The chain uses TRBV20-1 and TRBJ2-7, with D possibly matching TRBD1 (6 bases). Germline assignment: CDR1 DFQATT and CDR2 SNEGSKA (reference sequence). Trimming took off 6 bases at V and 3 bases at J, with 24 bases between the two ends. The CDR3 length is 16 residues. CDR3 sequence (DNA): TGCAGTGCCCCCGCCCGTAAAAGAGGGGGTTACTACGAGCAGTACTTC. Protein sequence: CSAPARKRGGYYEQYF.

This clonotype was seen a handful of times. This chain uses TRBV4-1 with TRBJ2-7; the D is unclear. The CDR3 has 14 amino acids. Trimming removed 2 bases from V and 0 bases from J, with 8 bases in between. The germline V gene has CDR1 MGHRA and CDR2 YSYEKL. The CDR3 here is CASSQPTNSYEQYF. The DNA of the CDR3 is TGCGCCAGCAGCCAACCCACCAACTCCTACGAGCAGTACTTC.

Many counts were recorded for this clonotype. V gene TRBV9 combines with J gene TRBJ2-7; TRBD2 might be the D (5 bases). Trimming left V 3 bases short and J 3 bases short, with 16 bases between. Per the germline V gene, CDR1 is SGDLS and CDR2 is YYNGEE. This CDR3 is built from 15 residues. The CDR3 DNA reads TGTGCCAGCAGCGGCCCCCCGGGATCCCACTACGAGCAGTACTTC. This sequence encodes CASSGPPGSHYEQYF.

This clonotype was seen a handful of times. The chain combines TRBV28 with TRBJ2-5; TRBD2 aligns across 11 bases. V shed 8 bases, J shed 4 bases, and the junction held 9 bases outside the gene matches. CDR3 length: 15 residues. The germline CDR1 and CDR2 sequences are MDHEN and SYDVKM. The CDR3 is CASLQLAGVRETQYF. DNA of the CDR3: TGTGCCAGCCTACAACTAGCGGGAGTCAGAGAGACCCAGTACTTC.

This clonotype was picked up many times. V gene TRBV6-4 combines with J gene TRBJ2-7; either TRBD1 or TRBD2 may fit D (5 bases each). CDR3 size: 19 residues. In germline, CDR1 is MRHNA, CDR2 SNTAGT. Deletions cut 2 bases from V and 0 bases from J, with 23 bases between. The DNA for the CDR3 is TGTGCCAGCAGTGACGTGGGGGTGGTTCTAGCTGAGAGCTCCTACGAGCAGTACTTC. Encoded protein: CASSDVGVVLAESSYEQYF.

This clonotype showed up many times. The rearrangement uses TRBV7-2 and TRBJ1-1; a weak D match, TRBD1 (6 bases). Germline V CDR1 and CDR2: SGHTA, FQGNSA. This CDR3 spans 12 amino acids. V shed 5 bases and J shed 11 bases, with 15 bases lying between them. CDR3 in amino acids: CASSPGGAGAFF. The DNA for the CDR3 is TGTGCCAGCAGCCCCGGGGGGGCAGGGGCTTTCTTT.

To note about this clonotype: This sequence may be a read error, since a much larger clone differs from it by one base. The rearrangement links TRBV28 to TRBJ2-3, with 16 bases that match TRBD2. V was clipped by 2 bases and J by 4 bases; unmatched bases: 3. Germline CDR1 and CDR2: MDHEN and SYDVKM. The length of the CDR3 is 17 residues. The CDR3 nucleotides read TGTGCCAGCAGTTTAGGGACTAGCGGGAGGGCTGCAGATACGCAGTATTTT. Translating it yields CASSLGTSGRAADTQYF.

This clonotype was detected many times. J is TRBJ1-3 and V is TRBV30; the D is unclear. This CDR3 has 12 amino acids. Trimming removed 5 bases from V and 4 bases from J, with 9 bases in between. The germline V gene encodes CDR1 GTSNPN and CDR2 SVGIG (reference sequence). In nucleotides, the CDR3 is TGTGCCTGGCAAAGCGGGGGAAACACCATATATTTT. Residues: CAWQSGGNTIYF.

This clonotype was detected only a few times. The V and J genes are TRBV19 and TRBJ2-5; TRBD1 matches 8 bases. From germline, CDR1 is LNHDA and CDR2 SQIVND (reference sequence). Unmatched junction bases numbered 12, after V lost 7 bases and J lost 5 bases. The CDR3 extends over 15 amino acids. The CDR3 is CASTFLWTGRETQYF. The CDR3 DNA reads TGTGCCAGTACCTTCCTCTGGACAGGGAGGGAGACCCAGTACTTC.

The chain combines TRBV3-1 with TRBJ2-3; 14 bases match TRBD2. Per the germline V gene, CDR1 is LGHDT and CDR2 is YNNKEL (reference sequence). After removal of 4 bases from V and 6 bases from J, the junction contained 9 bases not matched to a gene. This CDR3 is built from 17 residues. CDR3: CASSPVGGTSGSDTQYF. The CDR3 coding sequence is TGTGCCAGCAGCCCCGTAGGGGGGACTAGCGGGAGTGATACGCAGTATTTT.

This clonotype was observed at least ten times. This CDR3 reads CASSEMFGATEAFF. For the CDR3, the DNA is TGTGCCAGCAGTGAAATGTTTGGGGCTACTGAAGCTTTCTTT. This sequence joins TRBV6-1 and TRBJ1-1, with a tentative D call TRBD1 (5 bases). The CDR3 covers 14 residues. The V end was cut by 2 bases, the J end by 5 bases, with 12 bases between. The germline CDR1 and CDR2 sequences are MNHNS and SASEGT.

This clonotype has ten or more counts. CDR3 loop: CASSPRSGDYTEAFF. The CDR3 DNA follows: TGTGCCAGCTCACCACGTTCAGGGGACTACACTGAAGCTTTCTTT. The chain links TRBV18 to TRBJ1-1; the D gene is possibly TRBD1 (6 bases). The V end was cut by 1 base, the J end by 3 bases, with 12 bases between. Germline V lookup: CDR1 KGHSH, CDR2 LQKENI. The CDR3 is 15 residues long.

This clonotype has a count of ten or more. This chain links TRBV3-1 with TRBJ2-2; 8 bases fit TRBD2. The V gene end was trimmed by 1 base and the J gene end by 4 bases; junction bases not matched to a gene: 11. Germline V gene sequence: CDR1 LGHDT, CDR2 YNNKEL (reference sequence). The CDR3 is 18 residues long. CDR3: CASSQVPSGRMGTGELFF. The CDR3 DNA sequence: TGTGCCAGCAGCCAAGTTCCCAGCGGGAGAATGGGCACCGGGGAGCTGTTTTTT.

This clonotype was observed many times. This chain connects TRBV28 to TRBJ2-2, with 12 bases aligning to TRBD2. This CDR3 has 20 amino acids. J was trimmed by 7 bases and V by 6 bases; bases with no gene match: 21. Germline assignment: CDR1 MDHEN and CDR2 SYDVKM. Here the CDR3 reads CASSTPLTSGSMKGVGELFF. The CDR3 coding sequence is TGTGCCAGCAGCACTCCCCTGACTAGCGGGAGTATGAAGGGGGTCGGGGAGCTGTTTTTT.

In this sample, this clonotype turned up many times. This chain links TRBV28 with TRBJ2-2, with 15 bases identical to TRBD2. The CDR3 sequence is 16 residues long. CDR1 and CDR2 from the germline V gene are MDHEN and SYDVKM. V trimming: 5 bases; J trimming: 5 bases; junction bases outside the gene matches: 3. The CDR3 loop is CASSGLAGGPTGELFF. The CDR3 DNA is TGTGCCAGCAGTGGACTAGCGGGAGGGCCGACCGGGGAGCTGTTTTTT.

This clonotype came up a few times. V is TRBV12-3 or TRBV12-4 and J is TRBJ1-5; tentatively, D is TRBD1 (6 bases). Between the trimmed V and J ends, which lost 6 bases and 5 bases, there was a span of 14 bases. The CDR3 is 14 amino acids. DNA of the CDR3: TGTGCCAGCAGCCATGGGACAAACCATCAGCCCCAGCATTTT. It translates to CASSHGTNHQPQHF.

The chain carries TRBV20-1 and TRBJ2-1; 9 positions agree with TRBD1. V trimming: 0 bases; J trimming: 7 bases; junction bases outside the gene matches: 7. Germline loops: CDR1 DFQATT, CDR2 SNEGSKA (reference sequence). The CDR3 totals 15 residues. The CDR3 nucleotides read TGCAGTGCTAGAGATCGGGAGACAGGGGGGAATGAGCAGTTCTTC. Protein product: CSARDRETGGNEQFF.

This clonotype appeared a few times. This chain connects TRBV29-1 to TRBJ2-1, with D perhaps assigned TRBD1 or TRBD2 (5 bases each). Germline values: CDR1 SQVTM, CDR2 ANQGSEA. The ends were cut back, 3 bases at V and 0 bases at J, with 12 bases in the middle. This CDR3 region has 15 residues. In nucleotides, the CDR3 is TGCAGCGTTGATAGGGGCGGGTTCTCCTACAATGAGCAGTTCTTC. Amino acid sequence: CSVDRGGFSYNEQFF.

As regards this clonotype: The conserved phenylalanine or tryptophan normally closing the CDR3 is absent here, so this likely arose from a read error. The CDR3 DNA reads as TGCGCCAGCAGCTTGGCCGGGACCACTAGCACAGATACGCAGTATCTT. It translates to CASSLAGTTSTDTQYL. The chain employs TRBV5-1 and TRBJ2-3; D may match TRBD1 or TRBD2 (5 bases each). V was trimmed by 0 bases and J by 0 bases, leaving 11 bases between them. The CDR3 has 16 residues. CDR1 is SGHRS and CDR2 is YFSETQ in the germline V gene.

This clonotype occurred many times. The chain recombines TRBV28 with TRBJ2-7; 10 bases match TRBD2. This CDR3 has 15 residues. Germline V CDR1 and CDR2: MDHEN, SYDVKM. After removal of 4 bases from V and 4 bases from J, the junction contained 7 bases not matched to a gene. DNA of the CDR3: TGTGCCAGCAGTTCCCGGGCTAGCGGGAGTTACGAGCAGTACTTC. It is translated as CASSSRASGSYEQYF.

This clonotype appeared a few times. The CDR3 DNA follows: TGCGCCAGCAGTGAAGTCAGGGGGTACAATCAGCCCCAGCATTTT. Its translation: CASSEVRGYNQPQHF. V gene TRBV10-2 combines with J gene TRBJ1-5; 7 positions match TRBD1. The CDR3 extends over 15 amino acids. With 3 bases clipped from V and 3 bases from J, the junction kept 5 bases outside the gene matches. Germline CDR1 WSHSY, CDR2 SAAADI.

This clonotype came up many times. This chain joins TRBV4-1 and TRBJ2-7; D is possibly TRBD2 (7 bases). With 1 base removed from V and 3 bases from J, the gap between germline ends came to 13 bases. From germline, CDR1 is MGHRA and CDR2 YSYEKL. The CDR3 sequence is 15 residues long. The DNA of the CDR3 is TGCGCCAGCAGCCAAGGGGGAGGGGGGAGCTACGAGCAGTACTTC. Translation: CASSQGGGGSYEQYF.

The table lists this clonotype with many counts. The genes are TRBV28 and TRBJ1-1; D ambiguous. The germline gives CDR1 MDHEN, CDR2 SYDVKM. This CDR3 has 11 residues. With 9 bases removed from V and 1 base from J, the gap between germline ends came to 6 bases. CDR3 DNA: TGTGCCAGTAAGACGAACACTGAAGCTTTCTTT. Its protein product is CASKTNTEAFF.

This clonotype has ten or more counts. The DNA for the CDR3 is TGTGCCAGCACCTCTATGGGGGGACAGGGGGGACACCGTTACAAAAATGAGCAGTTCTTC. Translated: CASTSMGGQGGHRYKNEQFF. The chain employs TRBV28 and TRBJ2-1; 11 positions agree with TRBD1. Per germline, CDR1 MDHEN and CDR2 SYDVKM. The CDR3 consists of 20 residues. Trimming cost V 7 bases and J 7 bases; bases outside gene matches: 24.